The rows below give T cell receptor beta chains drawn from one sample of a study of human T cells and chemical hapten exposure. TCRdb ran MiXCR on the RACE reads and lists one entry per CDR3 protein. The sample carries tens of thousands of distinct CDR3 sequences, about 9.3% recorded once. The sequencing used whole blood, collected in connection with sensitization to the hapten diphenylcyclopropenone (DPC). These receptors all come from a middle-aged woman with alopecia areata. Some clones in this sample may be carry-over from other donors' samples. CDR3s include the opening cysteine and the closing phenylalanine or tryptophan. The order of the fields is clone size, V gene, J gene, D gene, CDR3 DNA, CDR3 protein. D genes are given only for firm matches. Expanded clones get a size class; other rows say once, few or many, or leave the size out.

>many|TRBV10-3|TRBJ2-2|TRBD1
TGTGCCATCAATCGGCAGGGGGATAACACCGGGGAGCTGTTTTTT
CAINRQGDNTGELFF
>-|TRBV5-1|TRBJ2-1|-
TGCGCCAGCAGCTTGGATTTTGAGCAGTTCTTC
CASSLDFEQFF
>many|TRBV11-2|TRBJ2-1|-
TGTGCCAGCAGTCTCGGGATCCGCTACAATGAGCAGTTCTTC
CASSLGIRYNEQFF
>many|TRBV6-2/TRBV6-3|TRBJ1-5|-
TGTGCCAGCAGAACCCCCCTAGGGTCTTATCAGCCCCAGCATTTT
CASRTPLGSYQPQHF
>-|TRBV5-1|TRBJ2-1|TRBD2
TGCGCCAGCAGCTTGGACCAAGCGGGGGTCTCTGAGCAGTTCTTC
CASSLDQAGVSEQFF
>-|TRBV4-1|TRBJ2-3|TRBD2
TGCGCCAGCAGCCAAGCTCATCCTAGCGGGGGCACAGATACGCAGTATTTT
CASSQAHPSGGTDTQYF
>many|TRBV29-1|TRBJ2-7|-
TGCAGCGTTGAAGCCGGGACAACCTACGAGCAGTACTTC
CSVEAGTTYEQYF
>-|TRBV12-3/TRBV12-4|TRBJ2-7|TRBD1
TGTGCCAGCAGTTTTTCTACCCCCGACAGGGGGGTCTACGAGCAGTACTTC
CASSFSTPDRGVYEQYF
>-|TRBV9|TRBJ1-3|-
TGTGCCAGCAGCACCCGTGGACTAGACTCTGGAAACACCATATATTTT
CASSTRGLDSGNTIYF
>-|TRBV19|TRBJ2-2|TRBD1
TGTGCCAGTTCCCGACAGGGGTGGACCGGGGAGCTGTTTTTT
CASSRQGWTGELFF
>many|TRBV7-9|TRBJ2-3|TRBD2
TGTGCCAGCAGTTCCGATATTGCGGGGGGGCCAGATACGCAGTATTTT
CASSSDIAGGPDTQYF
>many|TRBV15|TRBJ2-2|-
TGTGCCACCAAAAGCCCAGGGGCAGGGACCGGGGAGCTGTTTTTT
CATKSPGAGTGELFF
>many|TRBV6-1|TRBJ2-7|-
TGTGCCAGCAGTGAATTGGTCGGGAGCTCCTACGAGCAGTACTTC
CASSELVGSSYEQYF
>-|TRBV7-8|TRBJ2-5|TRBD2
TGTGCCAGCAGCTTGCAGGCTAGCGGGGGAGGGACCCAGTACTTC
CASSLQASGGGTQYF
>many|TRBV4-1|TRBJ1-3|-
TGCGCCAGCAGCCCACTGACAGGCAAGGACACTGGAAACACCATATATTTT
CASSPLTGKDTGNTIYF
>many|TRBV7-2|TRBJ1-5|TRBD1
TGTGCCAGCAGCTGGGGACAGTATAGCAATCAGCCCCAGCATTTT
CASSWGQYSNQPQHF
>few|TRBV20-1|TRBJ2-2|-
TGCAGTGCTAGTCGTCGGGGCAGAACCGGGGAGCTGTTTTTT
CSASRRGRTGELFF